The clone carrying this T cell receptor beta chain showed up many times. V gave up 2 bases and J gave up 0 bases, with 10 bases separating them. This CDR3 has 15 amino acids. Per germline, CDR1 MNHEY and CDR2 SVGAGI. This sample was taken from a study of patients and donors after allogeneic stem cell transplantation. TCRdb used MiXCR to reprocess the RT-PCR reads, holding one entry per CDR3 protein. Found here are over 350,000 distinct CDR3 sequences, roughly 16% of them singletons; the top ten hold 6.5% to 7.5%. The TCR comes from a human donor who was either an allogeneic HSCT recipient or a stem cell or donor lymphocyte infusion donor (not recorded which). It is not recorded whose cells these are; they may come from a transplant donor. The V and J genes are TRBV6-5 and TRBJ1-1; D is ambiguous. Sequenced input: blood, either unsorted or a sorted T cell fraction (not recorded which). CDR3 bases: TGTGCCAGCAGTTACGGCCAGTCGGTGAACACTGAAGCTTTCTTT. Translation gives CASSYGQSVNTEAFF.